This T cell receptor (beta chain) was captured by sequencing in a study of response to subunit inactivated influenza vaccine. V lost 3 bases to trimming and J lost 3 bases, with 15 bases between them. Germline CDR1 and CDR2: MGHRA and YSYEKL. This CDR3 contains 15 residues. As concerns this clonotype: Antigen unknown.

Findings of the study overall: That few new T cells are recruited by each seasonal influenza vaccination was the authors' suggestion.

TCRdb ran MiXCR on the RT-PCR reads and lists one entry per CDR3 protein. The table records fewer than 700,000 distinct CDR3 sequences, roughly 13% of them present only once. The chain carries TRBV4-1 and TRBJ2-7, with a tentative D call TRBD1 (5 bases). The specimen comprised PBMCs from blood, sampled roughly 47 days after vaccination. The TCR sequence derives from a man in his fifties who received an inactivated influenza vaccine. The CDR3 sequence is CASSHPGKGNYEQYF. The CDR3 DNA follows: TGCGCCAGCAGCCACCCCGGTAAGGGGAACTACGAGCAGTACTTC.